The next 6 T cell receptor beta chains were all read from a single sample in a study of lymphopenia after photon versus proton radiotherapy. Some clones are missing from TCRdb's copy, which holds only in-frame ones; the method was immunoSEQ multiplex PCR. The repertoire holds 15,000 to 20,000 clones, with 88% as singletons. The material was peripheral blood, obtained from a patient treated with proton-based radiotherapy. Receptors originate from a woman aged 60 to 75 with cholangiocarcinoma. Some clones in this sample may be carry-over from other donors' samples.

The rearrangement links TRBV2 to TRBJ2-1, with D unresolved. Trimming pared 8 bases from V and 9 bases from J, leaving 20 bases between. This CDR3 has 14 amino acids. Germline V gives CDR1 SNHLY, CDR2 FYNNEI. CDR3 sequence reads: CASHPRPQGGEQFF. The DNA of the CDR3 is TGTGCCAGCCATCCGCGGCCCCAAGGTGGTGAGCAGTTCTTC.

Only a few counts were recorded for this clone. V and J are TRBV9 and TRBJ1-1; D is unresolved. Germline V gene lookup returns CDR1 SGDLS and CDR2 YYNGEE. V was clipped by 0 bases and J by 5 bases, with 8 bases between them. CDR3 length equals 13 residues. The CDR3 sequence is CASSVGVGTEAFF. CDR3 DNA sequence: TGTGCCAGCAGCGTAGGCGTGGGGACTGAAGCTTTCTTT. Supplemented by reference TRBV9 and TRBJ1-1, the full variable domain reads DSGVTQTPKHLITATGQRVTLRCSPRSGDLSVYWYQQSLDQGLQFLIQYYNGEERAKGNILERFSAQQFPDLHSELNLSSLELGDSALYFCASSVGVGTEAFFGQGTRLTVV.

The CDR3 DNA sequence: TGTGCCAGCAGCGGACAGGGGGCTTATGAAGCTTTCTTT. Translating it yields CASSGQGAYEAFF. The rearrangement uses TRBV9 and TRBJ1-1; 10 bases are a match to TRBD1. CDR3 length: 13 amino acids. The trim removed 3 bases at V and 7 bases at J, leaving 3 bases unmatched. Germline V gene data show CDR1 as SGDLS and CDR2 as YYNGEE.

The V call is TRBV4-1, the J call TRBJ2-6; D is ambiguous. V dropped 6 bases and J dropped 5 bases, with 11 bases sitting between them. The CDR3 runs 14 residues. In germline, CDR1 is MGHRA, CDR2 YSYEKL. This CDR3 is CASRPQSRANVLTF. CDR3 nucleotides: TGCGCCAGCAGACCACAAAGTCGGGCCAACGTCCTGACTTTC.

The chain combines TRBV7-6 with TRBJ2-7; 7 nucleotides agree with TRBD1. With 0 bases clipped from V and 2 bases from J, the junction kept 4 bases outside the gene matches. Germline V gene data show CDR1 as SGHVS and CDR2 as FNYEAQ. The length of the CDR3 is 15 residues. Here the CDR3 DNA reads TGTGCCAGCAGCTTAGCCACAGGGGAAACCTACGAGCAGTACTTC. Translating it yields CASSLATGETYEQYF.

V is TRBV10-3 and J is TRBJ2-7; TRBD1 agrees at 9 bases. Germline CDR1 ENHRY, CDR2 SYGVKD. The CDR3 covers 15 residues. J lost 4 bases, V lost 3 bases, and 7 bases had no gene match. In DNA form, the CDR3 reads TGTGCCATCAGTGATAGCGGACAGGGGTCTTACGAGCAGTACTTC. Encoded protein: CAISDSGQGSYEQYF.